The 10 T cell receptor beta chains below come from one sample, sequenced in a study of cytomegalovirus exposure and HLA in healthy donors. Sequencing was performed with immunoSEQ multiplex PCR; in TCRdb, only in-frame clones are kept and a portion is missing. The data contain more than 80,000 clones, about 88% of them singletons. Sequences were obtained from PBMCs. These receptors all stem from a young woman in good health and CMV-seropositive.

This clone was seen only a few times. This CDR3 is CASNDLQGNEKLFF. The CDR3 DNA reads TGTGCCAGTAACGACCTACAGGGGAATGAAAAACTGTTTTTT. V gene TRBV19 combines with J gene TRBJ1-4; TRBD1 matches at 7 bases. Trimming took 7 bases from V and 5 from J; bases not matched to a gene: 7. This CDR3 is built from 14 residues. In germline, CDR1 is LNHDA, CDR2 SQIVND (reference sequence).

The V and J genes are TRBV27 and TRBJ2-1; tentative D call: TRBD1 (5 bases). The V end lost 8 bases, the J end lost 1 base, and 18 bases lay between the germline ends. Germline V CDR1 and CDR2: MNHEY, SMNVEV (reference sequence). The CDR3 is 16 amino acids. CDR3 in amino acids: CASGPRKGLSYNEQFF. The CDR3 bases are TGTGCCAGCGGTCCTCGGAAGGGGCTATCCTACAATGAGCAGTTCTTC.

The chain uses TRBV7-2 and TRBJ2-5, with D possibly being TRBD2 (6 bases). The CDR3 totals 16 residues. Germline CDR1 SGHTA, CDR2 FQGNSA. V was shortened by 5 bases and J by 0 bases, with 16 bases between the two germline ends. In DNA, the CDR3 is TGTGCCAGCAGCCGTTCCCCCCGGGACTACCAAGAGACCCAGTACTTC. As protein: CASSRSPRDYQETQYF.

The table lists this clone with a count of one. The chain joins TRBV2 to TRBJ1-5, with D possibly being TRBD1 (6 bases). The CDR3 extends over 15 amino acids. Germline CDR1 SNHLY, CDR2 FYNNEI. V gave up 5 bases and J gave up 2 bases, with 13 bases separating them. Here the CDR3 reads CASSPLQGGNQPQHF. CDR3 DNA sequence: TGTGCCAGCAGTCCATTACAGGGAGGCAATCAGCCCCAGCATTTT.

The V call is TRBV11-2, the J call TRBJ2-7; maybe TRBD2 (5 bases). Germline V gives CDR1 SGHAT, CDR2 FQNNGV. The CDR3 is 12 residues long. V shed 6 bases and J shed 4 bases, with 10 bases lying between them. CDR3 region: CASRKLGYEQYV. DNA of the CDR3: TGTGCCAGCAGAAAACTAGGGTACGAGCAGTACGTC.

CDR3 protein: CASSAIGVFNTGELFF. DNA for the CDR3: TGTGCCAGCAGCGCTATCGGGGTTTTCAACACCGGGGAGCTGTTTTTT. The chain combines TRBV9 with TRBJ2-2; D perhaps matches TRBD2 (5 bases). V lost 3 bases, J lost 2 bases, and 14 bases lay in between. Per the germline V gene, CDR1 is SGDLS and CDR2 is YYNGEE. CDR3 length equals 16 residues. Full variable domain (outside the CDR3, taken from reference TRBV9 and TRBJ2-2): DSGVTQTPKHLITATGQRVTLRCSPRSGDLSVYWYQQSLDQGLQFLIQYYNGEERAKGNILERFSAQQFPDLHSELNLSSLELGDSALYFCASSAIGVFNTGELFFGEGSRLTVL.

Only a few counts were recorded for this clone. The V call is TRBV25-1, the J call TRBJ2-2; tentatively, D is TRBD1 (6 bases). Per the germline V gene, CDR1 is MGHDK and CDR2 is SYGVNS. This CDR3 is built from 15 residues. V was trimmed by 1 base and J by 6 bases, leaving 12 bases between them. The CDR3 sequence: CASSEWGLRAGELFF. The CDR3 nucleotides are TGTGCCAGCAGTGAATGGGGGCTGAGGGCCGGGGAGCTGTTTTTT.

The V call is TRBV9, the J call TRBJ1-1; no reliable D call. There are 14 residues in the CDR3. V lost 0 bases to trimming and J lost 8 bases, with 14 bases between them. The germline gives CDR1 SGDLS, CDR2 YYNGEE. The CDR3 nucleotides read TGTGCCAGCAGCGTAGTTAATTTGGGAGTGGAAGCTTTCTTT. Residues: CASSVVNLGVEAFF.

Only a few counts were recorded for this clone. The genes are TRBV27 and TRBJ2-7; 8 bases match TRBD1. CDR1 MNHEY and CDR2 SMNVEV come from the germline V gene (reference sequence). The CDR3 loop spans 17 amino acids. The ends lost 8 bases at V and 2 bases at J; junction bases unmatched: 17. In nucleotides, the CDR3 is TGTGCCAGCCTAAATTGGATTGCCGGGACAGGCACCTACGAGCAGTACTTC. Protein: CASLNWIAGTGTYEQYF.

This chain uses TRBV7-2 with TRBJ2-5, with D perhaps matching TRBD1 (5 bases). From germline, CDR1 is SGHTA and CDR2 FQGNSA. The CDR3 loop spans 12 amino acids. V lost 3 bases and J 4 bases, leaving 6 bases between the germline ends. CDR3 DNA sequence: TGTGCCAGCAGCTTCAGGGTAGAGACCCAGTACTTC. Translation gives CASSFRVETQYF.